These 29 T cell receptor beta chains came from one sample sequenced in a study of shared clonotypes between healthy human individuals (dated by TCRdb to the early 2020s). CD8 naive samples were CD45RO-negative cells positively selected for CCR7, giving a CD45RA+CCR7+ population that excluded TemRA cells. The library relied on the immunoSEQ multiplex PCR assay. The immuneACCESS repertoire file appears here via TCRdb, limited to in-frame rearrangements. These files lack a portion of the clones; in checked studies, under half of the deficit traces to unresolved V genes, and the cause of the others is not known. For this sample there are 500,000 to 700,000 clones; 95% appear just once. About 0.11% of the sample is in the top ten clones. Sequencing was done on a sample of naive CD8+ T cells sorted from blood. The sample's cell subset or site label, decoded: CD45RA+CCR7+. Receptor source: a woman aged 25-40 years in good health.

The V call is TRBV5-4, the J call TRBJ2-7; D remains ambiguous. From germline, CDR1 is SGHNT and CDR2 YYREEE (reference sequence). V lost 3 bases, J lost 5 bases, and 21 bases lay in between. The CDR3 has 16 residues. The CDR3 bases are TGTGCCAGCAGCTCGAGGATCCGGGTGTCTGGGGACGAGCAGTACTTC. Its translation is CASSSRIRVSGDEQYF.

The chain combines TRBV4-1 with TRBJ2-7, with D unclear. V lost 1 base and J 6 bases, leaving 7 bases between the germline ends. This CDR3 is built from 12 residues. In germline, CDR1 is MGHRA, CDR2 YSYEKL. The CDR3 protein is CASSQVTGEQYF. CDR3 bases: TGCGCCAGCAGCCAAGTGACCGGCGAGCAGTACTTC.

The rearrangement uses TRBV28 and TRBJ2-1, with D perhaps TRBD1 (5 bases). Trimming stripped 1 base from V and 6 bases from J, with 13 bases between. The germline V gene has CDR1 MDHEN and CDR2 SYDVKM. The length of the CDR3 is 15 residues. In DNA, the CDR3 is TGTGCCAGCAGTTTATCAGGGTTAATAGGCAATGAGCAGTTCTTC. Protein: CASSLSGLIGNEQFF.

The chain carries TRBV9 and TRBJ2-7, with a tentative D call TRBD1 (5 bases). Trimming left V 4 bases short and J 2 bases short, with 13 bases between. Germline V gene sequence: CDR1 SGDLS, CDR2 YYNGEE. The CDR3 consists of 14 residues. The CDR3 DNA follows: TGTGCCAGCAGCCAAGGGGTCGGCCCCTACGAGCAGTACTTC. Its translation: CASSQGVGPYEQYF.

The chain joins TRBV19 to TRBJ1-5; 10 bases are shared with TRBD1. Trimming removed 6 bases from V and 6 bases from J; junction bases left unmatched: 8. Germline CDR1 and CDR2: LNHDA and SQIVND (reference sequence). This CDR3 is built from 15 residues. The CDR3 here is CASSEGQGMSQPQHF. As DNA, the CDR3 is TGTGCCAGTAGCGAGGGACAGGGGATGAGTCAGCCCCAGCATTTT.

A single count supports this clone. CDR3 loop: CASTGTGYEQYF. The CDR3 DNA sequence: TGTGCCAGCACCGGAACAGGATACGAGCAGTACTTC. The gene calls are TRBV6-6 and TRBJ2-7; D possibly corresponds to TRBD1 (5 bases). The CDR3 covers 12 residues. Trimming cost V 7 bases and J 4 bases, with 11 bases left between them. The germline gives CDR1 MNHNY, CDR2 SVGAGI (reference sequence).

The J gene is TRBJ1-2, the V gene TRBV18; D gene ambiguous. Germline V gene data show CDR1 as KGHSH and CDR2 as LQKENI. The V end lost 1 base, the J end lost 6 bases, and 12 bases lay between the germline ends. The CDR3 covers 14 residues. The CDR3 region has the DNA TGTGCCAGCTCACCACTCACTCAGCGGGATGGCTACACCTTC. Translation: CASSPLTQRDGYTF.

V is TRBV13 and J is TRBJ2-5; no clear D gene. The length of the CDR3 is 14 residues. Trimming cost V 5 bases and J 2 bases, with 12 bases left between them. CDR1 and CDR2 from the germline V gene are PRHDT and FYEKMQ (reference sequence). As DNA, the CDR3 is TGTGCCAGCAGCCACACTCCTTCTCAAGAGACCCAGTACTTC. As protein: CASSHTPSQETQYF.

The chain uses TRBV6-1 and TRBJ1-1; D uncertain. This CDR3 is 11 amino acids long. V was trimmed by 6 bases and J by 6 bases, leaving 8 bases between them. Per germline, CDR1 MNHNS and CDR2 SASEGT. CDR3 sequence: CASSTDSEAFF. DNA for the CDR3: TGTGCCAGCAGCACAGATTCTGAAGCTTTCTTT.

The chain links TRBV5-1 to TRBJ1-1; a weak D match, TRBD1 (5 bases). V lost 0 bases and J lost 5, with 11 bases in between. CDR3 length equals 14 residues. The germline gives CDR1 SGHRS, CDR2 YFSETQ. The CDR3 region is CASSLAPGMTEAFF. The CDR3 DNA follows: TGCGCCAGCAGCTTGGCCCCAGGGATGACTGAAGCTTTCTTT.

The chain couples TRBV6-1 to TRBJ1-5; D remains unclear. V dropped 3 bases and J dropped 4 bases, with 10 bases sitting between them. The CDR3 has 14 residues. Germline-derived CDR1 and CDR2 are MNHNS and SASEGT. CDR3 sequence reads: CASSDPGGNQPQHF. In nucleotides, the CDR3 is TGTGCCAGCAGTGATCCAGGAGGGAATCAGCCCCAGCATTTT.

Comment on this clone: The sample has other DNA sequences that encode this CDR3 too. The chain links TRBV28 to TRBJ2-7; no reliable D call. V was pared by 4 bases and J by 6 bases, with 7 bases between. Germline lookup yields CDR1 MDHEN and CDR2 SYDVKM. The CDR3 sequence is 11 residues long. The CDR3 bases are TGTGCCAGCAGTTGGCCGGGCGAGCAGTACTTC. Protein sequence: CASSWPGEQYF. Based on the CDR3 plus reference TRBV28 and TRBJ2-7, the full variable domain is DVKVTQSSRYLVKRTGEKVFLECVQDMDHENMFWYRQDPGLGLRLIYFSYDVKMKEKGDIPEGYSVSREKKERFSLILESASTNQTSMYLCASSWPGEQYFGPGTRLTVT.

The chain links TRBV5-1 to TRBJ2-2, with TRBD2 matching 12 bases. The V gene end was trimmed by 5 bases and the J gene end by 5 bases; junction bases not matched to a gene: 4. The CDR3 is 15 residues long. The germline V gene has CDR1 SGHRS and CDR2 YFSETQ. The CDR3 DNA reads TGCGCCAGCAGGTCTAGCGGGAGGGAGACCGGGGAGCTGTTTTTT. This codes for CASRSSGRETGELFF.

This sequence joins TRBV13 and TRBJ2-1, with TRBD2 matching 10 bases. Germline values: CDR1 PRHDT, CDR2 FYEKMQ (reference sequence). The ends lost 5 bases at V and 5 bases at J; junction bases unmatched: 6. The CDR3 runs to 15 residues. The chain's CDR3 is CASSPSGRAHNEQFF. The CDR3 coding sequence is TGTGCCAGCAGCCCGAGCGGGAGGGCCCACAATGAGCAGTTCTTC. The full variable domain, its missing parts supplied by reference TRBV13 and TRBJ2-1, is AAGVIQSPRHLIKEKRETATLKCYPIPRHDTVYWYQQGPGQDPQFLISFYEKMQSDKGSIPDRFSAQQFSDYHSELNMSSLELGDSALYFCASSPSGRAHNEQFFGPGTRLTVL.

In nucleotides, the CDR3 is TGTGCCAGCAGCCCACTAAGTAGCACTGAAGCTTTCTTT. It yields the protein CASSPLSSTEAFF. V and J are TRBV7-2 and TRBJ1-1; D is undetermined. The CDR3 runs 13 residues. From germline, CDR1 is SGHTA and CDR2 FQGNSA. Trimming cost V 5 bases and J 4 bases, with 11 bases left between them.

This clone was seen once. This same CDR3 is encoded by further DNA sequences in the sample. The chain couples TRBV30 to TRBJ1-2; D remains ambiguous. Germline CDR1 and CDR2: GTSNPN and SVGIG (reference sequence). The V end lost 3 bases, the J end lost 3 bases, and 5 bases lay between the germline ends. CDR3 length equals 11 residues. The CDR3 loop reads CAWSAYYGYTF. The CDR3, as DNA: TGTGCCTGGAGCGCCTACTATGGCTACACCTTC.

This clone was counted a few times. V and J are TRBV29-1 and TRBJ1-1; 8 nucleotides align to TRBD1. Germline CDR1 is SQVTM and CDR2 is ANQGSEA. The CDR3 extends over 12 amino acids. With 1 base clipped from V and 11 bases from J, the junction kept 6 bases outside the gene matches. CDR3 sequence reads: CSVEAGQGGAFF. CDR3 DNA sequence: TGCAGCGTTGAAGCCGGACAGGGAGGCGCTTTCTTT.

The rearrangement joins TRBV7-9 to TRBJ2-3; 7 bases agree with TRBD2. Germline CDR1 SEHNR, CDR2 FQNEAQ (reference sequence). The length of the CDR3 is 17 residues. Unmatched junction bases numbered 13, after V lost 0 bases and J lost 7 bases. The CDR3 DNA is TGTGCCAGCAGCTTAGCCCAGCGGGACTACCACCCCTATACGCAGTATTTT. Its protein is CASSLAQRDYHPYTQYF. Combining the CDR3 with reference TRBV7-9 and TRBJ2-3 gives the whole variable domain DTGVSQNPRHKITKRGQNVTFRCDPISEHNRLYWYRQTLGQGPEFLTYFQNEAQLEKSRLLSDRFSAERPKGSFSTLEIQRTEQGDSAMYLCASSLAQRDYHPYTQYFGPGTRLTVL.

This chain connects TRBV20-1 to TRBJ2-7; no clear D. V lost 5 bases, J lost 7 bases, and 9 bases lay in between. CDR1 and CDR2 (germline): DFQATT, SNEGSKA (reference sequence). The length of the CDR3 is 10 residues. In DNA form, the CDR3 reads TGCAGTGCTGTGTTGGGGGAGCAGTACTTC. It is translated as CSAVLGEQYF.

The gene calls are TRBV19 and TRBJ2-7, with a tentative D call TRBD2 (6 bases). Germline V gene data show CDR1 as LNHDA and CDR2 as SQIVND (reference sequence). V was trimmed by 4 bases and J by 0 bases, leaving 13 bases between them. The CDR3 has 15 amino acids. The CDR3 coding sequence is TGTGCCAGTAGTACGACCTTGGGAGGCTCCTACGAGCAGTACTTC. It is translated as CASSTTLGGSYEQYF.

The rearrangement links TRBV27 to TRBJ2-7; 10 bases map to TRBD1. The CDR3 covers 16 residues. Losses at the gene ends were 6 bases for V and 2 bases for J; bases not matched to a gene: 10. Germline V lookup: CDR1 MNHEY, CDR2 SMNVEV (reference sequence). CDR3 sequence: CASSQLVGTGAYEQYF. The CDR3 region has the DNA TGTGCCAGCAGCCAACTAGTCGGGACAGGGGCCTACGAGCAGTACTTC.

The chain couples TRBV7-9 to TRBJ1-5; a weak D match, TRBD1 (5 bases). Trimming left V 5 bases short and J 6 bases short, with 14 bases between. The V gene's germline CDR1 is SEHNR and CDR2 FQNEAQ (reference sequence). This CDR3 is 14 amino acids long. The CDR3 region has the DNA TGTGCCAGCAGCGGCGAGGGGTCTCCTCAGCCCCAGCATTTT. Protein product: CASSGEGSPQPQHF.

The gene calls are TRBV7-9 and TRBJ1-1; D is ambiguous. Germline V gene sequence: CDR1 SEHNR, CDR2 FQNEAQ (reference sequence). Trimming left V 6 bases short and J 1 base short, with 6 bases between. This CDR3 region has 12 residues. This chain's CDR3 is CASSTKNTEAFF. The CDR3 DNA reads TGTGCCAGCAGTACTAAGAACACTGAAGCTTTCTTT.

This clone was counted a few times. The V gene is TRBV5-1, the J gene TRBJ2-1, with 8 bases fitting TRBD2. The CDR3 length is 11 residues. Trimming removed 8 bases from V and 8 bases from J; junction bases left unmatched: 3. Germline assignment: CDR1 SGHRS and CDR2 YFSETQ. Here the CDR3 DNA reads TGCGCCAGTGGACTAGCCCATGAGCAGTTCTTC. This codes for CASGLAHEQFF.

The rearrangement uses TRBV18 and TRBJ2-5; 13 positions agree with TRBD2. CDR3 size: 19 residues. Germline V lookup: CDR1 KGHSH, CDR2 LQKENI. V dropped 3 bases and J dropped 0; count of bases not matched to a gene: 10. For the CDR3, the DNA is TGTGCCAGCTCACCGTTTTGGACTAGCGGGAGTAGGGACCAAGAGACCCAGTACTTC. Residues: CASSPFWTSGSRDQETQYF. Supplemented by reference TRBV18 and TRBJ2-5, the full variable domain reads NAGVMQNPRHLVRRRGQEARLRCSPMKGHSHVYWYRQLPEEGLKFMVYLQKENIIDESGMPKERFSAEFPKEGPSILRIQQVVRGDSAAYFCASSPFWTSGSRDQETQYFGPGTRLLVL.

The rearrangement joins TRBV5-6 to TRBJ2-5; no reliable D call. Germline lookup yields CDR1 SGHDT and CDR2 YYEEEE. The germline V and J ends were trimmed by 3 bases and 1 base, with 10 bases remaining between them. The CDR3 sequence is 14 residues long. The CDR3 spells CASSSPPSQETQYF. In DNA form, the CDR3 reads TGTGCCAGCAGCTCCCCGCCCTCCCAAGAGACCCAGTACTTC.

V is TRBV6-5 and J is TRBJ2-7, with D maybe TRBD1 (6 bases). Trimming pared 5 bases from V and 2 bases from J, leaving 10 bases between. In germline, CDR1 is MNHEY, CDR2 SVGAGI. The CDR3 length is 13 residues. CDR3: CASSIGGAYEQYF. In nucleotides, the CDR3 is TGTGCCAGCAGTATAGGGGGAGCCTACGAGCAGTACTTC.

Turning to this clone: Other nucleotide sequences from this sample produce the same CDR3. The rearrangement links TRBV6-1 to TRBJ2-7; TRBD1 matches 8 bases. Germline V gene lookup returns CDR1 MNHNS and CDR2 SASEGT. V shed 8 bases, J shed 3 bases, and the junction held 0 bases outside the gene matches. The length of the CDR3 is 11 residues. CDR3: CASGTGYEQYF. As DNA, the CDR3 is TGTGCCAGCGGGACAGGCTACGAGCAGTACTTC.

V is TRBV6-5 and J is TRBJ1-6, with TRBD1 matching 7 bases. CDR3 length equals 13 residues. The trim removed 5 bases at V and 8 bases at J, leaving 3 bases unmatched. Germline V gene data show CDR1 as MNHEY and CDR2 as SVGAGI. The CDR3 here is CASSGTADSPLHF. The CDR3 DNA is TGTGCCAGCAGTGGGACAGCGGATTCACCCCTCCACTTT.